What follows describes a single T cell receptor (beta chain). These data belong to a study of early T cells in non-severe SARS-CoV-2 infection. TCRdb re-called the 5' RACE reads through MiXCR, storing one row per CDR3 protein. The table records approximately 84,000 distinct CDR3 sequences, 15% of them present only once. This CDR3 is 15 amino acids long. Looked up from germline, CDR1 is SGHNT and CDR2 is YYREEE (reference sequence). The J segment lost 3 bases and the V segment lost 4 bases, leaving 10 bases of the junction unmatched. The clonotype comes from an adult who was a healthcare worker with PCR-confirmed SARS-CoV-2 infection or an uninfected control (not recorded which). Material: whole blood. The V gene is TRBV5-4, the J gene TRBJ2-7; TRBD2 matches 7 bases. For the CDR3, the DNA is TGTGCCAGCAGCCGAATCCTTCGCGGGAGCTACGAGCAGTACTTC. As protein: CASSRILRGSYEQYF. The full variable domain, rest sourced from reference TRBV5-4 and TRBJ2-7, is ETGVTQSPTHLIKTRGQQVTLRCSSQSGHNTVSWYQQALGQGPQFIFQYYREEENGRGNFPPRFSGLQFPNYSSELNVNALELDDSALYLCASSRILRGSYEQYFGPGTRLTVT.